The rows below give T cell receptor beta chains drawn from one sample of a study of response to subunit inactivated influenza vaccine. MiXCR, applied by TCRdb to the RT-PCR reads, yields one record per CDR3 protein. The sample includes under 750,000 distinct CDR3 sequences, about 11% seen only once; the top ten take 10%. Sequenced here: PBMCs from blood, sampled on the day of vaccination. These receptors all come from a middle-aged man who received an inactivated influenza vaccine. The CDR3 runs from the conserved cysteine through the conserved F or W. A D gene is named only where the DNA matches it firmly. The size entry is marked missing in some rows and otherwise reads once, few, many or a size class.

clone size | J gene | D gene | V gene | CDR3 protein | CDR3 DNA
few | TRBJ2-7 | - | TRBV7-2 | CASREHGSKEQYF | TGTGCCAGCAGAGAACATGGGAGTAAGGAGCAGTACTTC
many | TRBJ2-2 | - | TRBV7-3 | CASSTAGQANTGELFF | TGTGCCAGCAGCACCGCGGGACAAGCGAACACCGGGGAGCTGTTTTTT
- | TRBJ2-7 | - | TRBV7-2 | CASGFSGQSYEQYF | TGTGCCAGCGGTTTCTCAGGGCAGAGCTACGAGCAGTACTTC
many | TRBJ1-6 | - | TRBV20-1 | CSARVAGTYNSPLHF | TGCAGTGCTAGAGTGGCAGGGACCTATAATTCACCCCTCCACTTT
- | TRBJ2-1 | TRBD1 | TRBV20-1 | CSATDRVIRNEQFF | TGCAGTGCGACGGACAGGGTAATTAGGAATGAGCAGTTCTTC
- | TRBJ1-1 | TRBD1 | TRBV3-1 | CASSHRDRVNSEAFF | TGTGCCAGCAGCCACCGGGACAGGGTGAACTCTGAAGCTTTCTTT
many | TRBJ2-7 | TRBD1 | TRBV12-3/TRBV12-4 | CASSSTGTVSYEQYF | TGTGCCAGCAGTTCCACCGGGACAGTTTCCTACGAGCAGTACTTC
few | TRBJ2-1 | TRBD2 | TRBV10-3 | CAIRGASGRSSYNEQFF | TGTGCCATCAGGGGTGCTAGCGGGAGGAGCTCCTACAATGAGCAGTTCTTC
many | TRBJ2-1 | - | TRBV24-1 | CATSDLWFQAGSYNEQFF | TGTGCCACCAGTGATTTGTGGTTCCAAGCAGGTTCCTACAATGAGCAGTTCTTC
- | TRBJ2-3 | TRBD1 | TRBV20-1 | CSAPSTGKGTDTQYF | TGCAGTGCTCCTTCGACAGGGAAGGGCACAGATACGCAGTATTTT
- | TRBJ1-5 | - | TRBV28 | CATYLRVTRPQHF | TGTGCCACCTATCTTAGGGTCACGCGGCCCCAGCATTTT
- | TRBJ2-7 | - | TRBV4-3 | CASSLYGGATYEQYF | TGCGCCAGCAGCCTATATGGCGGGGCCACCTACGAGCAGTACTTC
many | TRBJ2-2 | TRBD2 | TRBV20-1 | CSASTGTSGRAVYTGELFF | TGCAGTGCTAGTACCGGGACTAGCGGGAGGGCCGTTTATACCGGGGAGCTGTTTTTT
many | TRBJ2-2 | - | TRBV7-8 | CASSLGGAVTGELFF | TGTGCCAGCAGCCTGGGCGGGGCCGTCACCGGGGAGCTGTTTTTT
- | TRBJ1-4 | - | TRBV5-1 | CASSLPGGRLFF | TGCGCCAGCAGCTTACCTGGGGGGAGGTTGTTTTTT
few | TRBJ2-1 | TRBD2 | TRBV19 | CASSATSGIGNEQFF | TGTGCCAGTAGTGCGACTAGCGGGATCGGCAATGAGCAGTTCTTC
many | TRBJ2-7 | TRBD2 | TRBV10-3 | CAIRPTSGPSYEQYF | TGTGCCATCAGGCCCACTAGCGGCCCCTCCTACGAGCAGTACTTC
- | TRBJ2-5 | - | TRBV7-6 | CASSKDGTVKTQYF | TGTGCCAGCAGTAAAGATGGGACTGTCAAGACCCAGTACTTC
many | TRBJ2-1 | TRBD2 | TRBV5-1 | CASSLGLAGVYNEQFF | TGCGCCAGCAGCTTGGGGCTAGCGGGGGTCTACAATGAGCAGTTCTTC
few | TRBJ1-2 | - | TRBV18 | CASSPDLQESYTF | TGTGCCAGCTCACCAGATTTACAGGAGAGCTACACCTTC
few | TRBJ2-2 | TRBD2 | TRBV4-1 | CASSQENGRESWTGELFF | TGCGCCAGCAGCCAAGAAAATGGGCGGGAGAGCTGGACCGGGGAGCTGTTTTTT
many | TRBJ2-1 | - | TRBV6-5 | CASSYGTGWTREQFF | TGTGCCAGCAGTTACGGTACGGGATGGACAAGAGAGCAGTTCTTC
few | TRBJ1-6 | - | TRBV6-5 | CASSYYGKAGSPLHF | TGTGCCAGCAGTTACTACGGGAAAGCAGGGTCACCCCTCCACTTT
many | TRBJ1-5 | TRBD1 | TRBV19 | CATKGAGELQPQHF | TGTGCCACGAAGGGGGCAGGGGAACTTCAGCCCCAGCATTTT
few | TRBJ2-3 | TRBD1 | TRBV20-1 | CSASSGTGRTDTQYF | TGCAGTGCGAGCTCCGGGACAGGGCGCACAGATACGCAGTATTTT
few | TRBJ2-5 | - | TRBV20-1 | CSAGVGGEETQYF | TGCAGTGCTGGGGTTGGGGGCGAGGAGACCCAGTACTTC
few | TRBJ1-1 | - | TRBV7-9 | CASSSAYLNTEAFF | TGTGCCAGCAGCTCCGCCTACTTGAACACTGAAGCTTTCTTT
few | TRBJ2-3 | TRBD2 | TRBV4-2 | CASSQYLAGEGTDTQYF | TGTGCCAGCAGCCAGTATTTAGCGGGGGAAGGCACAGATACGCAGTATTTT
many | TRBJ2-1 | TRBD2 | TRBV29-1 | CSVPGGLSSGEQFF | TGCAGCGTTCCGGGGGGTCTGAGTTCTGGTGAGCAGTTCTTC
few | TRBJ2-1 | - | TRBV28 | CASSSDFRLHNEQFF | TGTGCCAGCAGTTCAGATTTCCGACTCCACAATGAGCAGTTCTTC
- | TRBJ2-2 | TRBD1 | TRBV5-1 | CASQTTGPTGELFF | TGCGCCAGCCAGACGACAGGGCCCACCGGGGAGCTGTTTTTT
- | TRBJ2-1 | - | TRBV7-9 | CASSLNRDNFHNEQFF | TGTGCCAGCAGTCTCAACCGGGACAATTTCCACAATGAGCAGTTCTTC
- | TRBJ2-3 | - | TRBV18 | CASSPRGGRLSTDTQYF | TGTGCCAGCTCACCACGGGGGGGCAGGCTAAGCACAGATACGCAGTATTTT